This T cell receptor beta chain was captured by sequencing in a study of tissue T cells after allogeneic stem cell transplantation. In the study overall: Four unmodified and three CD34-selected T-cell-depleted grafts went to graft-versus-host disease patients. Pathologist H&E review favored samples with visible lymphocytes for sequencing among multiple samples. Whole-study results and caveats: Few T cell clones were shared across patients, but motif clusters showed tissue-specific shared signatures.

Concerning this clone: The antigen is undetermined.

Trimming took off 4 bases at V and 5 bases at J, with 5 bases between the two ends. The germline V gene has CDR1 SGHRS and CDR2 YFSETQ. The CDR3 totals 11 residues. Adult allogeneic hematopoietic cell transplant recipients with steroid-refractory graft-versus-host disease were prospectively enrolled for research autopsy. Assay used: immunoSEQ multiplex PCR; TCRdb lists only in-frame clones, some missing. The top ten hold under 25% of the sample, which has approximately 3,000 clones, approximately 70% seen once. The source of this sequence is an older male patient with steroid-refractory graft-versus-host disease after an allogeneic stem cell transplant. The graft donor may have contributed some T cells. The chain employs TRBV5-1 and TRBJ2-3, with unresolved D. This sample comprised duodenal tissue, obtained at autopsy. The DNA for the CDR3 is TGCGCCAGCAGCAGGGAAGATACGCAGTATTTT. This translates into CASSREDTQYF.